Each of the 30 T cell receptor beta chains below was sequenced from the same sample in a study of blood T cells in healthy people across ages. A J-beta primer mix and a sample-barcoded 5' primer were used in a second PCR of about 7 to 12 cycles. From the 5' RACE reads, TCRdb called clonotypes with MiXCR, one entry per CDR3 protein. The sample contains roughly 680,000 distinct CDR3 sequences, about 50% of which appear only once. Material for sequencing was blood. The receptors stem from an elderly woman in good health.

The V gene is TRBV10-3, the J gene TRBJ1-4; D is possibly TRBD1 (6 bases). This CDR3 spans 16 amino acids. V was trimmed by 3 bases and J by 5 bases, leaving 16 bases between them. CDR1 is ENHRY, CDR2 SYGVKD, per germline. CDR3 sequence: CAISDGAGVGNEKLFF. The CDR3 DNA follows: TGTGCCATCAGTGATGGGGCAGGGGTCGGGAATGAAAAACTGTTTTTT.

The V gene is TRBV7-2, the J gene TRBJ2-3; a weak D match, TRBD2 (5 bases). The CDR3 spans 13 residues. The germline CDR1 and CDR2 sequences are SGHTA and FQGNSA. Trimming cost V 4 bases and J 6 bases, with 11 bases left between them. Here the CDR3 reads CASSSEGADTQYF. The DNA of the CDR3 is TGTGCCAGCAGCTCCGAGGGAGCCGATACGCAGTATTTT.

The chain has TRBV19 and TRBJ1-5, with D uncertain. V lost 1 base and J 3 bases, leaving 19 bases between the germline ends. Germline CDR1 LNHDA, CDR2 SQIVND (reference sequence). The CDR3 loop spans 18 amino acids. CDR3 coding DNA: TGTGCCAGTAGTATAGTGAGAGGGTTGGGTACCTTCAATCAGCCCCAGCATTTT. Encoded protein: CASSIVRGLGTFNQPQHF. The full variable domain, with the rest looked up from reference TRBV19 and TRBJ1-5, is DGGITQSPKYLFRKEGQNVTLSCEQNLNHDAMYWYRQDPGQGLRLIYYSQIVNDFQKGDIAEGYSVSREKKESFPLTVTSAQKNPTAFYLCASSIVRGLGTFNQPQHFGDGTRLSIL.

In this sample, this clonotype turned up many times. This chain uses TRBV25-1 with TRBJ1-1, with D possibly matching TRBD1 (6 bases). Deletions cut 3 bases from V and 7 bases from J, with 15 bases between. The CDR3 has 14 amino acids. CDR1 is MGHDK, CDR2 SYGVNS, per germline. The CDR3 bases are TGTGCCAGCAGTGACCCGACAGGAGGCATTGAAGCTTTCTTT. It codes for CASSDPTGGIEAFF.

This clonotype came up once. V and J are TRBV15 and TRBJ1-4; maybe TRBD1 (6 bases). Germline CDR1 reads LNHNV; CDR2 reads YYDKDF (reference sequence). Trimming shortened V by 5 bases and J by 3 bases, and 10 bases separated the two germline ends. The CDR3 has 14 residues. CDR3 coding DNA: TGTGCCACCAGCTATGGACAGCCTAATGAAAAACTGTTTTTT. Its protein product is CATSYGQPNEKLFF.

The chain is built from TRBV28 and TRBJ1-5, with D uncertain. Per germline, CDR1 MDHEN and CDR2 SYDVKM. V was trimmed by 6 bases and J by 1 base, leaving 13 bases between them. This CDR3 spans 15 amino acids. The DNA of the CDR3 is TGTGCCAGCAGCTCAGTCGGTGGGAGCAATCAGCCCCAGCATTTT. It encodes CASSSVGGSNQPQHF.

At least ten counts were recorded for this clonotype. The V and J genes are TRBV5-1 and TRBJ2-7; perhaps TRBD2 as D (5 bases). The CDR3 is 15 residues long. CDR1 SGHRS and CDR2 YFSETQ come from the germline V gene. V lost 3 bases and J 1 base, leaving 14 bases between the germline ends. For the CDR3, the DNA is TGCGCCAGCAGCTCAGGCAGGACTCTATCCTACGAGCAGTACTTC. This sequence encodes CASSSGRTLSYEQYF.

The CDR3 DNA reads as TGTGCCAGCTCACCCTTGGACAGGGGGCGCGGGGATACGCAGTATTTT. This gives the protein CASSPLDRGRGDTQYF. The V gene is TRBV18, the J gene TRBJ2-3, with 11 bases aligning to TRBD1. V dropped 3 bases and J dropped 6; count of bases not matched to a gene: 8. Germline CDR1 KGHSH, CDR2 LQKENI. This CDR3 has 16 amino acids.

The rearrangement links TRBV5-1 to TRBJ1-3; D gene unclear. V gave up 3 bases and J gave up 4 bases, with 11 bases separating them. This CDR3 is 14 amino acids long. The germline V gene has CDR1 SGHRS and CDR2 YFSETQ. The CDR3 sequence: CASSSGIGGNTIYF. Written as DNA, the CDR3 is TGCGCCAGCAGCTCGGGGATAGGCGGAAACACCATATATTTT.

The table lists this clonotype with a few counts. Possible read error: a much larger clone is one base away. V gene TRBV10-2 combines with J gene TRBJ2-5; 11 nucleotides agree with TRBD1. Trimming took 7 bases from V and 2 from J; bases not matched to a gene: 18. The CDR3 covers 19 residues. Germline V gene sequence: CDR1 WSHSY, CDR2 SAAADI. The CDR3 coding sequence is TGCGCCAGCATGATGGACAGGGGGCTTGTTTACGGGAAACAAGAGACCCAGTACTTC. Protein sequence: CASMMDRGLVYGKQETQYF.

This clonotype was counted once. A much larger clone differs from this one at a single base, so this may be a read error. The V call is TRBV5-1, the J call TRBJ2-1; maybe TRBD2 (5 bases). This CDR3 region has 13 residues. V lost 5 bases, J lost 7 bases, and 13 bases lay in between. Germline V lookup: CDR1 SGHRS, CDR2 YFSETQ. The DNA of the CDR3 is TGCGCCAGCAGGTCAGCGGCCGGGAATGAGCAGTTCTTC. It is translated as CASRSAAGNEQFF.

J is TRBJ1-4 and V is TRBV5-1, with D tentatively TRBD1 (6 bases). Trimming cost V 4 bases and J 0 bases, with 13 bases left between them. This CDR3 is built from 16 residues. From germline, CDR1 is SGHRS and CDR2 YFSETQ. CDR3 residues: CASSRCGGATNEKLFF. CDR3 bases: TGCGCCAGCAGCCGCTGTGGGGGCGCAACTAATGAAAAACTGTTTTTT.

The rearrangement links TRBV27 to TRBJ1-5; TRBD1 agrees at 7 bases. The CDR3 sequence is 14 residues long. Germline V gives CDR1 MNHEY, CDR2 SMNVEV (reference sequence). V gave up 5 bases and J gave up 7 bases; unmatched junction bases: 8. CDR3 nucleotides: TGTGCCAGCAGTCCCATGACAGGGAGGCAGCCCCAGCATTTT. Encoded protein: CASSPMTGRQPQHF.

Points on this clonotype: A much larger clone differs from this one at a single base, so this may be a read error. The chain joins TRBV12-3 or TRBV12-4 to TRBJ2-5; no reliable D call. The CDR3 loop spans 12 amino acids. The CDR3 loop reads CVSSRVQETQYF. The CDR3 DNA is TGTGTCAGCAGTCGGGTCCAAGAGACCCAGTACTTC.

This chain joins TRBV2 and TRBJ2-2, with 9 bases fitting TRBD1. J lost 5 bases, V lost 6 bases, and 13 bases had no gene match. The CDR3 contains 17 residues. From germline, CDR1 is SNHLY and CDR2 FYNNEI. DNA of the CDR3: TGTGCCAGCAGCTCCACATCGGCGGGACAGGGAACCGGGGAGCTGTTTTTT. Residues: CASSSTSAGQGTGELFF.

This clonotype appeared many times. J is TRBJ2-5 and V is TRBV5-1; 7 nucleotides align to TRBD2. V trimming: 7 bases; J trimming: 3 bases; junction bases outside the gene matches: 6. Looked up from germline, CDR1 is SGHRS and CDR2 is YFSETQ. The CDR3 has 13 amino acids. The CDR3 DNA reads TGCGCCAGCCAATGGGGGGGAGAAGAGACCCAGTACTTC. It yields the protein CASQWGGEETQYF.

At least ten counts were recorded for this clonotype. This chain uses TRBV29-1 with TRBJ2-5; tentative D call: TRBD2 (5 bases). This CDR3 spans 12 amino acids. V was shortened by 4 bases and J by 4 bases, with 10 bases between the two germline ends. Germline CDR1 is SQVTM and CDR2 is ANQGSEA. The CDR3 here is CSVGLGGETQYF. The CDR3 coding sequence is TGCAGCGTTGGGCTTGGAGGAGAGACCCAGTACTTC.

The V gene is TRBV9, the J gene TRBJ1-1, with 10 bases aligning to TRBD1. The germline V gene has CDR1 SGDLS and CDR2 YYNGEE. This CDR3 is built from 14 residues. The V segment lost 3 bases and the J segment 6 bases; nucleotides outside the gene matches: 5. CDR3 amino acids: CASSGGQGSAEAFF. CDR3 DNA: TGTGCCAGCAGCGGGGGACAGGGGAGCGCTGAAGCTTTCTTT.

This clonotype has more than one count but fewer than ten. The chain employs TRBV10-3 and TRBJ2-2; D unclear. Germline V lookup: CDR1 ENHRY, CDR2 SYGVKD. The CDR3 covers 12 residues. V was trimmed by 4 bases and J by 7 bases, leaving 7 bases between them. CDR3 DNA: TGTGCCATCAGTGTGAATGGCGGGGAGCTGTTTTTT. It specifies CAISVNGGELFF.

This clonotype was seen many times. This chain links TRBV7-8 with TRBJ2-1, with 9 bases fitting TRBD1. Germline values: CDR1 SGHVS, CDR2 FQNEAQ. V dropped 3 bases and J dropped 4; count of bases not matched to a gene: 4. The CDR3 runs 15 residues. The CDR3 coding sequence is TGTGCCAGCAGCTTCCCCGGGACAGGGTACAATGAGCAGTTCTTC. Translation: CASSFPGTGYNEQFF.

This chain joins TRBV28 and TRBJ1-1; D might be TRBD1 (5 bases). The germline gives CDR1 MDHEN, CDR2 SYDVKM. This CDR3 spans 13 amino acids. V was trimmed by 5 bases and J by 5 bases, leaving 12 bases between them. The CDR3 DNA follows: TGTGCCAGCAGTCCGTCGGAGGGGACTGAAGCTTTCTTT. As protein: CASSPSEGTEAFF.

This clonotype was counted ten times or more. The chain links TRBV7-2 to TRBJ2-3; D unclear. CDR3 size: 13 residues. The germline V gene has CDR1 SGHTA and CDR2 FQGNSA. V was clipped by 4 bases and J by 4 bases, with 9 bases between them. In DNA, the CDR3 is TGTGCCAGCAGCTCCGAACGTGCAGATACGCAGTATTTT. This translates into CASSSERADTQYF. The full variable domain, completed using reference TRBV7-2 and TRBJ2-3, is GAGVSQSPSNKVTEKGKDVELRCDPISGHTALYWYRQSLGQGLEFLIYFQGNSAPDKSGLPSDRFSAERTGGSVSTLTIQRTQQEDSAVYLCASSSERADTQYFGPGTRLTVL.

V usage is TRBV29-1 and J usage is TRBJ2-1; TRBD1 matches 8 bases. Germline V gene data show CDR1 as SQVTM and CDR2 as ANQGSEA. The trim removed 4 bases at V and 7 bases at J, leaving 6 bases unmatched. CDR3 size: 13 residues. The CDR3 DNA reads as TGCAGCGTTGTTGTGACAGGGGAAAATGAGCAGTTCTTC. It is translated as CSVVVTGENEQFF.

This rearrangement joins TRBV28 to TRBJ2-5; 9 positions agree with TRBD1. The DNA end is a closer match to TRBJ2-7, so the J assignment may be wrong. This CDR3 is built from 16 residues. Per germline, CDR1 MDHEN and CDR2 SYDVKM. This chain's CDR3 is CASRPGTGLISYEQYF. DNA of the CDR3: TGTGCCAGCAGACCAGGGACAGGGTTAATTTCCTACGAGCAGTACTTC.

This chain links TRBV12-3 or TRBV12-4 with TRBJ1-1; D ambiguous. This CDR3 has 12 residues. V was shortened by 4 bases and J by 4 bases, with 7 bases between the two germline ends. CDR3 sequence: CASSSPGTEAFF. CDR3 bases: TGTGCCAGCAGTTCCCCGGGCACTGAAGCTTTCTTT.

CDR3 nucleotide sequence: TGTGCTAGTGGTTTGGTAGTCCGGAATGAGCAGTACTTC. Translated: CASGLVVRNEQYF. This chain uses TRBV12-5 with TRBJ2-1, with D unresolved. With the DNA end fitting TRBJ2-7 better, the J assignment may be wrong. CDR3 size: 13 residues. Germline V lookup: CDR1 LGHNT, CDR2 FRNRAP.

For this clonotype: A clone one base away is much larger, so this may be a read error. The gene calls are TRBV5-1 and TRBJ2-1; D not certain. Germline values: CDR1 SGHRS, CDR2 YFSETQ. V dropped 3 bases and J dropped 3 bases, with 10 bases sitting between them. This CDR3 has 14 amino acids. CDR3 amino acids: CASSSEDNYNEQFF. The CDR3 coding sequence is TGCGCCAGCAGCTCCGAAGATAACTACAATGAGCAGTTCTTC.

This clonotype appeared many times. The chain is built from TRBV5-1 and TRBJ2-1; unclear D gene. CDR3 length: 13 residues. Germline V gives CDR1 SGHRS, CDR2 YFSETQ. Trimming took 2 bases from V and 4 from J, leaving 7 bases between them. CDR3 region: CASSFAAYNEQFF. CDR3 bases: TGCGCCAGCAGCTTCGCGGCTTACAATGAGCAGTTCTTC.

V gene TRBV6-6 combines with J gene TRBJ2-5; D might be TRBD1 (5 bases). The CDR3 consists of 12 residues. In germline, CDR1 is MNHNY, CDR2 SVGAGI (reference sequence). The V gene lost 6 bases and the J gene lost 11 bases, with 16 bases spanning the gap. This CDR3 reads CASRDRNNEQYF. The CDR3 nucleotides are TGTGCCAGCAGAGACAGAAACAATGAGCAGTACTTC.

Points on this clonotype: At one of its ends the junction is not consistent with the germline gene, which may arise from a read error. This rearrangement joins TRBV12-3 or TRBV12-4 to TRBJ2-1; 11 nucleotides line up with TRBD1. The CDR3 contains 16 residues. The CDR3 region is CASGLRGQGVNNKQFF. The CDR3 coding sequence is TGTGCCAGCGGTTTACGGGGACAGGGGGTGAACAATAAGCAGTTCTTC.